This passage covers 17 T cell receptor beta chains from one sample sequenced in a study of beta chain features in type 1 diabetes (dated by TCRdb to 2016 to 2019). Library construction relied on the immunoSEQ multiplex PCR assay. The entire isolated RNA was reverse transcribed using the High Capacity cDNA Reverse Transcription Kit, and thus expressed TCRB transcripts were sequenced. The table was pulled from immuneACCESS by TCRdb, which kept in-frame rearrangements only. Such tables lose some clones; where checked, under half of the loss comes from unresolved V genes, and the rest has no known cause. The sample includes around 500,000 clones, with approximately 31% observed a single time. The top ten hold about 0.065% of the sample. The sample consisted of naive CD4+ T cells from blood. What the cell subset or site label conveys for this sample: true naive CD4+ T cells. The origin of the receptors is a man aged 18 to 30 in good health.

This clone has more than one count but fewer than ten. This chain links TRBV28 with TRBJ2-1, with D possibly being TRBD2 (5 bases). The V gene lost 7 bases and the J gene lost 0 bases, with 10 bases spanning the gap. Germline V gene lookup returns CDR1 MDHEN and CDR2 SYDVKM. The CDR3 is 14 amino acids. In DNA form, the CDR3 reads TGTGCCAGCATGAGCGGAAGCTCCTACAATGAGCAGTTCTTC. Amino acids: CASMSGSSYNEQFF.

The chain joins TRBV7-2 to TRBJ2-1; a possible D gene is TRBD2 (5 bases). The ends were cut back, 1 base at V and 1 base at J, with 14 bases in the middle. This CDR3 has 17 amino acids. Germline loops: CDR1 SGHTA, CDR2 FQGNSA. The CDR3 DNA is TGTGCCAGCAGCTTAGGGGGAGCCCCTGGGTCCTACAATGAGCAGTTCTTC. It yields the protein CASSLGGAPGSYNEQFF. Full variable domain (rest looked up from reference TRBV7-2 and TRBJ2-1): GAGVSQSPSNKVTEKGKDVELRCDPISGHTALYWYRQSLGQGLEFLIYFQGNSAPDKSGLPSDRFSAERTGGSVSTLTIQRTQQEDSAVYLCASSLGGAPGSYNEQFFGPGTRLTVL.

In this sample, this clone turned up a few times. The chain couples TRBV28 to TRBJ1-4; D uncertain. CDR3 size: 15 residues. V was trimmed by 3 bases and J by 5 bases, leaving 13 bases between them. In germline, CDR1 is MDHEN, CDR2 SYDVKM. The CDR3 sequence is CASSFGRTGNEKLFF. Written as DNA, the CDR3 is TGTGCCAGCAGTTTCGGACGTACCGGGAATGAAAAACTGTTTTTT.

The chain is built from TRBV7-2 and TRBJ2-7; D not certain. Germline V gives CDR1 SGHTA, CDR2 FQGNSA. With 4 bases removed from V and 7 bases from J, the gap between germline ends came to 14 bases. This CDR3 contains 13 residues. The CDR3: CASSSPGQGEQYF. CDR3 sequence (DNA): TGTGCCAGCAGCTCGCCGGGCCAAGGGGAGCAGTACTTC.

The chain recombines TRBV9 with TRBJ2-5; D is perhaps TRBD2 (7 bases). The germline V and J ends were trimmed by 9 bases and 2 bases, with 17 bases remaining between them. The CDR3 sequence is 14 residues long. CDR1 and CDR2 from the germline V gene are SGDLS and YYNGEE. In nucleotides, the CDR3 is TGTGCCACCCAGGGGAGCGGGATTCAAGAGACCCAGTACTTC. This codes for CATQGSGIQETQYF.

The chain is built from TRBV9 and TRBJ2-2, with a possible D match to TRBD1 (5 bases). V lost 5 bases, J lost 2 bases, and 16 bases lay in between. The germline V gene has CDR1 SGDLS and CDR2 YYNGEE. This CDR3 region has 16 residues. As DNA, the CDR3 is TGTGCCAGCAGTCAAAGGGGCGCAGATAACACCGGGGAGCTGTTTTTT. It codes for CASSQRGADNTGELFF.

In its sample, this clone was seen a few times. V gene TRBV29-1 combines with J gene TRBJ2-3, with 8 bases that match TRBD1. Losses at the gene ends were 5 bases for V and 0 bases for J; bases not matched to a gene: 10. The CDR3 totals 16 residues. The germline gives CDR1 SQVTM, CDR2 ANQGSEA. The CDR3 protein is CSVRTQGQASTDTQYF. CDR3 DNA sequence: TGCAGCGTTAGGACCCAGGGACAGGCTAGCACAGATACGCAGTATTTT.

V gene TRBV4-1 combines with J gene TRBJ2-6; TRBD1 agrees at 8 bases. The junction had 12 bases not matched to a gene; V was cut back by 4 bases and J by 1 base. The CDR3 sequence is 19 residues long. Germline V gives CDR1 MGHRA, CDR2 YSYEKL. In nucleotides, the CDR3 is TGCGCCAGCAGCCGGTCGGGACAGGCCCTAATATCTGGGGCCAACGTCCTGACTTTC. Protein sequence: CASSRSGQALISGANVLTF.

This chain connects TRBV6-5 to TRBJ2-3; no clear D gene. With 3 bases removed from V and 0 bases from J, the gap between germline ends came to 10 bases. There are 15 residues in the CDR3. From germline, CDR1 is MNHEY and CDR2 SVGAGI. CDR3 DNA sequence: TGTGCCAGCAGTTATTCCATTGCTAGCACAGATACGCAGTATTTT. Translation gives CASSYSIASTDTQYF.

This chain connects TRBV7-2 to TRBJ2-1, with D perhaps given as TRBD1 or TRBD2 (6 bases each). Per germline, CDR1 SGHTA and CDR2 FQGNSA. V was clipped by 7 bases and J by 9 bases, with 25 bases between them. The CDR3 contains 16 residues. The CDR3 loop is CASTSGAGPLHGEQFF. CDR3 coding DNA: TGTGCCAGCACCTCGGGGGCGGGCCCGCTCCACGGTGAGCAGTTCTTC.

The CDR3 sequence is CACLQENTEAFF. In DNA, the CDR3 is TGTGCCTGCTTACAAGAAAACACTGAAGCTTTCTTT. This chain uses TRBV30 with TRBJ1-1; no firm D call. This CDR3 has 12 residues. Germline CDR1 and CDR2: GTSNPN and SVGIG (reference sequence). The ends were cut back, 6 bases at V and 2 bases at J, with 10 bases in the middle.

J is TRBJ2-1 and V is TRBV18, with 8 nucleotides matching TRBD2. V was clipped by 3 bases and J by 2 bases; unmatched bases: 3. This CDR3 region has 15 residues. Looked up from germline, CDR1 is KGHSH and CDR2 is LQKENI. As DNA, the CDR3 is TGTGCCAGCTCACCCTTAGCGGGACCCTACAATGAGCAGTTCTTC. Residues: CASSPLAGPYNEQFF.

In its sample, this clone was seen a few times. The rearrangement links TRBV7-2 to TRBJ2-5; TRBD2 might be the D (7 bases). This CDR3 is 15 amino acids long. V shed 5 bases and J shed 7 bases, with 20 bases lying between them. Germline loops: CDR1 SGHTA, CDR2 FQGNSA. The CDR3 nucleotides are TGTGCCAGCAGCCACGGTGGACCGGGGGGCGGGACCCAGTACTTC. Translating gives CASSHGGPGGGTQYF.

The V gene is TRBV29-1, the J gene TRBJ2-3, with TRBD2 matching over 8 bases. The ends lost 2 bases at V and 6 bases at J; junction bases unmatched: 10. Germline V lookup: CDR1 SQVTM, CDR2 ANQGSEA. This CDR3 is built from 15 residues. CDR3 in amino acids: CSVENRRGGMDTQYF. CDR3 nucleotide sequence: TGCAGCGTTGAAAACCGCCGGGGGGGTATGGATACGCAGTATTTT.

The chain employs TRBV18 and TRBJ2-4; no reliable D call. CDR3 length: 12 amino acids. Trimming left V 3 bases short and J 8 bases short, with 8 bases between. CDR1 is KGHSH and CDR2 is LQKENI in the germline V gene. CDR3 amino acids: CASSPAQDIQYF. CDR3 DNA sequence: TGTGCCAGCTCACCCGCCCAGGACATTCAGTACTTC. The variable domain in full, with the rest retrieved from reference TRBV18 and TRBJ2-4, is NAGVMQNPRHLVRRRGQEARLRCSPMKGHSHVYWYRQLPEEGLKFMVYLQKENIIDESGMPKERFSAEFPKEGPSILRIQQVVRGDSAAYFCASSPAQDIQYFGAGTRLSVL.

This sequence joins TRBV7-6 and TRBJ2-1; 8 bases align to TRBD2. This CDR3 has 14 residues. From germline, CDR1 is SGHVS and CDR2 FNYEAQ. Trimming removed 4 bases from V and 12 bases from J; junction bases left unmatched: 11. CDR3: CASSSASISGMQFF. The DNA for the CDR3 is TGTGCCAGCAGCTCCGCTTCCATTAGCGGGATGCAGTTCTTC.

This clone was detected only a few times. The rearrangement links TRBV4-1 to TRBJ2-5; the match to TRBD1 covers 9 bases. V lost 1 base and J lost 0; bases outside the gene matches: 0. Germline CDR1 MGHRA, CDR2 YSYEKL. The CDR3 has 15 amino acids. CDR3 coding DNA: TGCGCCAGCAGCCAAGGGGACAGGGACCAAGAGACCCAGTACTTC. Its protein is CASSQGDRDQETQYF.